This T cell receptor (beta chain) was identified in a study of T-cell reconstitution after alpha-beta-depleted transplantation in children. Looked up from germline, CDR1 is MDHEN and CDR2 is SYDVKM. This CDR3 is 17 amino acids long. V was clipped by 3 bases and J by 6 bases, with 24 bases between them. Unique molecular identifiers were used to barcode this TCRbeta library. TCRdb analysed the PCR reads with MiXCR anew, one entry per CDR3 protein. The profile covers about 50,000 distinct CDR3 sequences, with approximately 6% appearing a single time and roughly 31% taken by the ten largest. Study results and caveats: In patients about two months after transplant, alpha-beta T cells reportedly arose from several hundred expanded graft clones. T-cell counts and diversity at one year following transplant were attributed mainly to newly produced T cells.

This clonotype was detected ten times or more. Its antigen is as yet unknown. The sequence derives from a female patient aged 2-9 years who had a stem cell transplant for aplastic anemia, so the T cells may come from the graft donor. The chain is built from TRBV28 and TRBJ2-7, with D maybe TRBD2 (7 bases). Specimen: PBMCs, mostly from graft donor cells, collected 60 days after TCRalphabeta/CD19-depleted stem cell transplant. CDR3 protein: CASSFNYRAGRGAEQYF. The CDR3 bases are TGTGCCAGCAGTTTTAACTATCGGGCAGGTCGGGGGGCCGAGCAGTACTTC.